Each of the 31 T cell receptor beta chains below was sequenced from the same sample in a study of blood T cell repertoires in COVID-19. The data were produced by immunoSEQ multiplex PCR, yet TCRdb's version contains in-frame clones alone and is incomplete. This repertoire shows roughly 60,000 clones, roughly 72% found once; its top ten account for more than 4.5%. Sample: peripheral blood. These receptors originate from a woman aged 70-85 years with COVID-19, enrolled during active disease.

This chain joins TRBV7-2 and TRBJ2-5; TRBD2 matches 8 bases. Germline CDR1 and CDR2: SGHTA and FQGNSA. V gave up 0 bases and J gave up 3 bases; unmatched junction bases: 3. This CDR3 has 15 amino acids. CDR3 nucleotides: TGTGCCAGCAGCTTAGCTAGCGGGGTTAAAGAGACCCAGTACTTC. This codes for CASSLASGVKETQYF. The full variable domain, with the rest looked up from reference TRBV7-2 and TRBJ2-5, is GAGVSQSPSNKVTEKGKDVELRCDPISGHTALYWYRQSLGQGLEFLIYFQGNSAPDKSGLPSDRFSAERTGGSVSTLTIQRTQQEDSAVYLCASSLASGVKETQYFGPGTRLLVL.

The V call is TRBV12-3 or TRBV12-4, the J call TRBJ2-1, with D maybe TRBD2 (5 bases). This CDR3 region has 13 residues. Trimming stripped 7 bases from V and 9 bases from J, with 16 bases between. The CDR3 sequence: CASTPGTRGEQFF. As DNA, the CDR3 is TGTGCCAGCACCCCGGGCACTCGGGGTGAGCAGTTCTTC.

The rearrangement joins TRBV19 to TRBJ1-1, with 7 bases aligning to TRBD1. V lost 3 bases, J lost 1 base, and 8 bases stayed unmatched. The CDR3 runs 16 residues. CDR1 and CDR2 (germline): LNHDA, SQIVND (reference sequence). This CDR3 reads CASSISRTGGNTEAFF. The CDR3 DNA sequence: TGTGCCAGTAGTATTTCCCGGACAGGCGGGAACACTGAAGCTTTCTTT.

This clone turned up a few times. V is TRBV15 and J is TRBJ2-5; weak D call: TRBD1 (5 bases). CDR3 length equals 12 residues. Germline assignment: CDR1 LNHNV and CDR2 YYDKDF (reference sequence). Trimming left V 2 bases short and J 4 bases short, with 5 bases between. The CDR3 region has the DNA TGTGCCACCAGCAGACAGGGAGAGACCCAGTACTTC. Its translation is CATSRQGETQYF. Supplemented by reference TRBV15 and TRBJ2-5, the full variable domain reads DAMVIQNPRYQVTQFGKPVTLSCSQTLNHNVMYWYQQKSSQAPKLLFHYYDKDFNNEADTPDNFQSRRPNTSFCFLDIRSPGLGDTAMYLCATSRQGETQYFGPGTRLLVL.

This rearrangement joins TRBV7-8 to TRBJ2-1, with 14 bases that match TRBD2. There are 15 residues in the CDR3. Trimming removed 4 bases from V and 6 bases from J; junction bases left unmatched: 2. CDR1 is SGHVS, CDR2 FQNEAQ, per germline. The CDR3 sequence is CASSSGLAGVNEQFF. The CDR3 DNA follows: TGTGCCAGCAGCTCGGGACTAGCGGGAGTCAATGAGCAGTTCTTC.

The CDR3 DNA follows: TGTGCCAGCAGCGTAGGCCATGTCGAGGCCGGGGAGCTGTTTTTT. It specifies CASSVGHVEAGELFF. The rearrangement links TRBV9 to TRBJ2-2; D is uncertain. The ends were cut back, 0 bases at V and 6 bases at J, with 12 bases in the middle. This CDR3 region has 15 residues. The germline V gene encodes CDR1 SGDLS and CDR2 YYNGEE. Complete variable domain (other parts from reference TRBV9 and TRBJ2-2): DSGVTQTPKHLITATGQRVTLRCSPRSGDLSVYWYQQSLDQGLQFLIQYYNGEERAKGNILERFSAQQFPDLHSELNLSSLELGDSALYFCASSVGHVEAGELFFGEGSRLTVL.

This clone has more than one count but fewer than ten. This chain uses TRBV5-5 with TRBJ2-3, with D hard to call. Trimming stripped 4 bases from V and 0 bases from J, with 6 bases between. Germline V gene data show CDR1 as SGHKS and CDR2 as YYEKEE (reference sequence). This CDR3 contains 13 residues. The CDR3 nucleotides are TGTGCCAGCAGCCAACAAAGCACAGATACGCAGTATTTT. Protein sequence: CASSQQSTDTQYF.

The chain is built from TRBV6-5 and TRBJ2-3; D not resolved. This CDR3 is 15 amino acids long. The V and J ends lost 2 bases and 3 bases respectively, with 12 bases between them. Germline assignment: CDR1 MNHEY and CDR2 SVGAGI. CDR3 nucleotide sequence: TGTGCCAGCAGTTACGGTGGTAGAGGAACAGATACGCAGTATTTT. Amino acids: CASSYGGRGTDTQYF.

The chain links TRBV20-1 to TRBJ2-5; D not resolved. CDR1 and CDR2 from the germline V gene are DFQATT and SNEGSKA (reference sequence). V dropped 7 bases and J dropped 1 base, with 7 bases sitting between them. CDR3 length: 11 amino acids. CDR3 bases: TGCAGTGGGGCTGCCCAAGAGACCCAGTACTTC. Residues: CSGAAQETQYF.

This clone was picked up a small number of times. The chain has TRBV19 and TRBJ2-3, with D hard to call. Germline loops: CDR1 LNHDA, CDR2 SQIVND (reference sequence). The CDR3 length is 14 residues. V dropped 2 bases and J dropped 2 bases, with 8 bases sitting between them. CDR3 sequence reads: CASSILVYTDTQYF. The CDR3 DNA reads TGTGCCAGTAGTATACTAGTGTACACAGATACGCAGTATTTT.

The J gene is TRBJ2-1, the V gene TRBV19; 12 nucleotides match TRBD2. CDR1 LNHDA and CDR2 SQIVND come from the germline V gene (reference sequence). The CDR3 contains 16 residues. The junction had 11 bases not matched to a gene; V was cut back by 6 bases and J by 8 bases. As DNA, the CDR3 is TGTGCCAGTAGGGAAACTAGCGGGAGGTCTTGGGATGAGCAGTTCTTC. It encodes CASRETSGRSWDEQFF.

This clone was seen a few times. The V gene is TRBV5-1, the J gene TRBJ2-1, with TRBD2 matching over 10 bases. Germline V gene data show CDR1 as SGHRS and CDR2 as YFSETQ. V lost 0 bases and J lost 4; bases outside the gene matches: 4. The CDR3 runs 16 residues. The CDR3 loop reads CASSLVSSGGYNEQFF. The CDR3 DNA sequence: TGCGCCAGCAGCTTGGTGTCTAGCGGGGGATACAATGAGCAGTTCTTC.

In DNA form, the CDR3 reads TGTGCCAGCAGCCGTGGCAGCAGGGGTACCGGGGAGCTGTTTTTT. Residues: CASSRGSRGTGELFF. The chain couples TRBV11-3 to TRBJ2-2, with D tentatively TRBD1 (6 bases). The CDR3 is 15 residues long. V lost 5 bases to trimming and J lost 5 bases, with 15 bases between them. Germline values: CDR1 SGHNT, CDR2 YENEEA.

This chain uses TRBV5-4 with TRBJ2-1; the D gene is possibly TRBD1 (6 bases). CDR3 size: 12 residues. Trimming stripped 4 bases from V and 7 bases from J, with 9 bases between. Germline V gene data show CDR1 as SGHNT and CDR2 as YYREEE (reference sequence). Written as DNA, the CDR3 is TGTGCCAGCAGCCCACAGGGTAATGAGCAGTTCTTC. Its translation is CASSPQGNEQFF.

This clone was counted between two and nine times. CDR3 nucleotides: TGTGCTAGTGGTGAAGGACAGGGAGGGGAGACCCAGTACTTC. This codes for CASGEGQGGETQYF. The J gene is TRBJ2-5, the V gene TRBV12-5, with D possibly matching TRBD1 (8 bases). The CDR3 covers 14 residues. Trimming took 5 bases from V and 5 from J, leaving 15 bases between them. CDR1 LGHNT and CDR2 FRNRAP come from the germline V gene. Using reference TRBV12-5 and TRBJ2-5 for the parts outside the CDR3, the full variable domain is DARVTQTPRHKVTEMGQEVTMRCQPILGHNTVFWYRQTMMQGLELLAYFRNRAPLDDSGMPKDRFSAEMPDATLATLKIQPSEPRDSAVYFCASGEGQGGETQYFGPGTRLLVL.

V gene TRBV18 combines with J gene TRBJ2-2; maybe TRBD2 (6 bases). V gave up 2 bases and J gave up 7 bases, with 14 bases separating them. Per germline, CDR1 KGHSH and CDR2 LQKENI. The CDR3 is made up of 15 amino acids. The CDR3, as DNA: TGTGCCAGCTCACCAGACACTAGCCGCTTCGGGGAGCTGTTTTTT. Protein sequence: CASSPDTSRFGELFF.

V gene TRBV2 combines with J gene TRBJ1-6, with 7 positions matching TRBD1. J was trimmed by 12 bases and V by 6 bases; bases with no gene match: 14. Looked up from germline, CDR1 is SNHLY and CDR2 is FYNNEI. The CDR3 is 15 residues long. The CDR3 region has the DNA TGTGCCAGCAGAAAATCAGGGGGAGTCGAGGGACCCCTCCACTTT. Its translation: CASRKSGGVEGPLHF.

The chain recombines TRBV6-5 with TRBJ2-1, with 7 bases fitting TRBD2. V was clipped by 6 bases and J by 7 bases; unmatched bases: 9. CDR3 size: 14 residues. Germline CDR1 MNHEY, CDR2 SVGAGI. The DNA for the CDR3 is TGTGCCAGCAGGTTGACTAGCACATGGAATGAGCAGTTCTTC. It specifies CASRLTSTWNEQFF.

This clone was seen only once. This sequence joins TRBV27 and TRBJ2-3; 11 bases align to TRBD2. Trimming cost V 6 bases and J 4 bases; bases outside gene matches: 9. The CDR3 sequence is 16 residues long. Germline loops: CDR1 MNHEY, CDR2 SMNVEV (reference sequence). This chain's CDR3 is CASSPHRTSGPDTQYF. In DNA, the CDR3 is TGTGCCAGCAGCCCCCACCGGACTAGCGGGCCAGATACGCAGTATTTT.

The CDR3 sequence is CASTGTRSRDYQETQYF. The CDR3 DNA reads TGTGCCAGCACCGGCACCCGGAGCCGGGACTACCAAGAGACCCAGTACTTC. The V gene is TRBV28, the J gene TRBJ2-5; TRBD2 is a possible D gene (6 bases). V was trimmed by 7 bases and J by 0 bases, leaving 21 bases between them. The CDR3 covers 17 residues. Germline-derived CDR1 and CDR2 are MDHEN and SYDVKM.

As DNA, the CDR3 is TGTGCCAGCAGTGCTAGCGGGAGTCGAGAGACCCAGTACTTC. It codes for CASSASGSRETQYF. The chain employs TRBV2 and TRBJ2-5, with 10 nucleotides matching TRBD2. This CDR3 contains 14 residues. V lost 4 bases to trimming and J lost 4 bases; unmatched junction nucleotides: 3. The germline V gene encodes CDR1 SNHLY and CDR2 FYNNEI.

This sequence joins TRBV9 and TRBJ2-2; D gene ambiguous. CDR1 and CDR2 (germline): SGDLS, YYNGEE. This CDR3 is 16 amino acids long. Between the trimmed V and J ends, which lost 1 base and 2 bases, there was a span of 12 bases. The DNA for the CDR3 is TGTGCCAGCAGCGTAAGGAGTCGGGTCAACACCGGGGAGCTGTTTTTT. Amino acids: CASSVRSRVNTGELFF. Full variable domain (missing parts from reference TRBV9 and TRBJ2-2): DSGVTQTPKHLITATGQRVTLRCSPRSGDLSVYWYQQSLDQGLQFLIQYYNGEERAKGNILERFSAQQFPDLHSELNLSSLELGDSALYFCASSVRSRVNTGELFFGEGSRLTVL.

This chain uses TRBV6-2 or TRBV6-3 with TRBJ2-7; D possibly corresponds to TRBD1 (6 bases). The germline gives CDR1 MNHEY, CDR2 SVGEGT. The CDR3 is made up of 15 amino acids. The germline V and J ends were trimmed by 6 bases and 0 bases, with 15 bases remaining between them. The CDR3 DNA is TGTGCCAGCAGCCTCGGGACATTCGGCTCCTACGAGCAGTACGTC. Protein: CASSLGTFGSYEQYV.

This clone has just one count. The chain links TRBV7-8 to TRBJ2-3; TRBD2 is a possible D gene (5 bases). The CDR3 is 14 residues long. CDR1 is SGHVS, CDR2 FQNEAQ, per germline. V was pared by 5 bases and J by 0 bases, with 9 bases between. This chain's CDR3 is CASSVGLSTDTQYF. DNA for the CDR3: TGTGCCAGCAGCGTCGGACTGAGCACAGATACGCAGTATTTT.

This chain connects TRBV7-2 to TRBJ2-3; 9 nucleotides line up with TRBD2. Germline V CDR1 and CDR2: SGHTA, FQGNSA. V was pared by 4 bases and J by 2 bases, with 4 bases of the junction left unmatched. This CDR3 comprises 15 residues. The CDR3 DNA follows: TGTGCCAGCAGCTCTAGCGGGGTTATCACAGATACGCAGTATTTT. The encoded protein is CASSSSGVITDTQYF.

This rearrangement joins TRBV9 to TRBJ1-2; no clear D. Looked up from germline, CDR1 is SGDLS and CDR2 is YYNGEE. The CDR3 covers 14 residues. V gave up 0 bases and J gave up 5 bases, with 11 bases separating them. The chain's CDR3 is CASSVEGAGYGYTF. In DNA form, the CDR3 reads TGTGCCAGCAGCGTAGAGGGTGCGGGGTATGGCTACACCTTC.

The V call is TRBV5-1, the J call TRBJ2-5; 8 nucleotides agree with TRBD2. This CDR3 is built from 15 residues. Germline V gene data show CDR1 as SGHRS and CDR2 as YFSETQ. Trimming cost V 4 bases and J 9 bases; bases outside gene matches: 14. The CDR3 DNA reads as TGCGCCAGCAGCCGGCTAGCGGGCGCTGGCCAGGCCCAGTACTTC. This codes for CASSRLAGAGQAQYF.

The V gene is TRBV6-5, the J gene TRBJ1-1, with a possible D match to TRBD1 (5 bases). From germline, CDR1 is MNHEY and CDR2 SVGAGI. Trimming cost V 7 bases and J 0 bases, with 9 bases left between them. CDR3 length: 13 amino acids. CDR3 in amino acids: CASTDRLNTEAFF. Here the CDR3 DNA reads TGTGCCAGCACCGACAGATTGAACACTGAAGCTTTCTTT.

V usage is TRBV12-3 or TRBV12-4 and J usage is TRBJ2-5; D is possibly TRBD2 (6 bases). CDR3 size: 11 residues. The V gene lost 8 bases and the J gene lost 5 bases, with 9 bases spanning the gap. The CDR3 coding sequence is TGTGCCAGCTCGGGAGAGGAGACCCAGTACTTC. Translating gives CASSGEETQYF.

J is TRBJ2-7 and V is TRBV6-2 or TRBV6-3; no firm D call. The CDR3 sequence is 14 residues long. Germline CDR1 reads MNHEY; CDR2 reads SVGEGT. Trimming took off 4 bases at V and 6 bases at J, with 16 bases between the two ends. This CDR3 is CASSSSEGASEQYV. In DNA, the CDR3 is TGTGCCAGCAGTTCCTCGGAAGGAGCCTCCGAGCAGTACGTC.

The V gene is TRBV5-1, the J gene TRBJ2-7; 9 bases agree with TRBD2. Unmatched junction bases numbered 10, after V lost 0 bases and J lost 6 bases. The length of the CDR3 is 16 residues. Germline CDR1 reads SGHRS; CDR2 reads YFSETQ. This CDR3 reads CASSLDLRLAASEQYF. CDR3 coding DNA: TGCGCCAGCAGCTTGGATCTGAGACTAGCGGCGAGCGAGCAGTACTTC.